This entry features one T cell receptor (beta chain) sequence. No antigen is known for it. This table comes from immunoSEQ multiplex PCR, and its TCRdb copy is limited to in-frame clones, with some not included. This table holds about 97,000 clones, 84% found once. These data are taken from a study of T cell responses to AZD1222 COVID-19 vaccine. Notes on the study in general: Unmutated regions of variants are reportedly targeted by nearly half of spike-specific TCRs. Just 6 or 7 AZD1222 recipients were seropositive at baseline.

The CDR3 totals 9 residues. This sequence was found in an adult in good health. The chain uses TRBV21-1 and TRBJ2-2. TRBV21-1 is marked as a pseudogene. Specimen: peripheral blood, collected on day 0 of AZD1222 vaccination. The CDR3 sequence: CARKGELFF. The CDR3, as DNA: TGTGCCCGAAAGGGGGAGCTGTTTTTT.